This passage covers 30 T cell receptor beta chains from one sample sequenced in a study of blood T cell repertoires in COVID-19. Assay used: immunoSEQ multiplex PCR; TCRdb lists only in-frame clones, some missing. The table records some 150,000 clones, roughly 86% of them present only once. Source material: peripheral blood. The receptors derive from a human donor in a cohort sampled during active COVID-19.

The rearrangement links TRBV7-6 to TRBJ2-2, with 13 bases lining up with TRBD2. Per the germline V gene, CDR1 is SGHVS and CDR2 is FNYEAQ. The CDR3 is made up of 16 amino acids. With V trimmed by 5 bases and J by 4 bases, 4 bases remained unmatched. In nucleotides, the CDR3 is TGTGCCAGCAGCGCAACTAGCGGGAGGGGCACCGGGGAGCTGTTTTTT. This codes for CASSATSGRGTGELFF.

The V and J genes are TRBV3-1 (or the pseudogene TRBV3-2) and TRBJ1-1; a weak D match, TRBD1 (6 bases). Trimming stripped 8 bases from V and 5 bases from J, with 18 bases between. Looked up from germline, CDR1 is LGHDT and CDR2 is YNNKEL (reference sequence). CDR3 length equals 14 residues. Here the CDR3 DNA reads TGTGCCAGCCAACTACAGGGAATAGGAACTGAAGCTTTCTTT. The encoded protein is CASQLQGIGTEAFF.

V gene TRBV20-1 combines with J gene TRBJ1-2; D gene ambiguous. Germline V CDR1 and CDR2: DFQATT, SNEGSKA (reference sequence). This CDR3 spans 12 amino acids. V lost 3 bases and J lost 4, with 9 bases in between. The CDR3 region has the DNA TGCAGTGCTAGTGGAGGGATCTATGGCTACACCTTC. Translation gives CSASGGIYGYTF.

The V and J genes are TRBV11-3 and TRBJ2-1; no firm D call. Trimming took off 1 base at V and 0 bases at J, with 13 bases between the two ends. Germline V gene data show CDR1 as SGHNT and CDR2 as YENEEA. The CDR3 sequence is 17 residues long. The CDR3 spells CASSLVSNLSSYNEQFF. DNA for the CDR3: TGTGCCAGCAGCTTAGTATCCAATCTGAGCTCCTACAATGAGCAGTTCTTC.

CDR3 sequence: CASSPGTATNEKLFF. As DNA, the CDR3 is TGTGCCAGTAGCCCCGGGACAGCAACTAATGAAAAACTGTTTTTT. The chain recombines TRBV19 with TRBJ1-4; 7 bases are shared with TRBD1. CDR1 and CDR2 from the germline V gene are LNHDA and SQIVND (reference sequence). Trimming cost V 6 bases and J 0 bases; bases outside gene matches: 4. The CDR3 has 15 amino acids.

The chain joins TRBV29-1 to TRBJ2-7; D is perhaps TRBD1 (5 bases). This CDR3 has 14 residues. The V gene's germline CDR1 is SQVTM and CDR2 ANQGSEA. V was shortened by 5 bases and J by 0 bases, with 14 bases between the two germline ends. The CDR3 DNA is TGCAGCGTTTCAGGGTTGGAGAGCTCCTACGAGCAGTACTTC. Amino acid sequence: CSVSGLESSYEQYF.

CDR3: CASSRQLNTEAFF. For the CDR3, the DNA is TGTGCCAGCAGTCGTCAGTTGAACACTGAAGCTTTCTTT. This chain connects TRBV28 to TRBJ1-1; D is ambiguous. The CDR3 spans 13 residues. Germline assignment: CDR1 MDHEN and CDR2 SYDVKM. V shed 5 bases and J shed 0 bases, with 7 bases lying between them.

The rearrangement links TRBV4-3 to TRBJ2-2, with 14 bases matching TRBD2. Germline values: CDR1 LGHNA, CDR2 YSLEER. J gave up 5 bases and V 3 bases, and 8 bases lay outside the gene matches. The CDR3 loop spans 18 amino acids. In DNA, the CDR3 is TGCGCCAGCAGCCAGCCCGGGACTAGCGGGAGACAAACCGGGGAGCTGTTTTTT. This gives the protein CASSQPGTSGRQTGELFF.

The V and J genes are TRBV18 and TRBJ1-1; 8 nucleotides line up with TRBD1. V shed 4 bases, J shed 7 bases, and the junction held 5 bases outside the gene matches. Germline V lookup: CDR1 KGHSH, CDR2 LQKENI. CDR3 length: 13 amino acids. CDR3 nucleotides: TGTGCCAGCTCACTCGGACAGGGAAGTGAAGCTTTCTTT. Amino acid sequence: CASSLGQGSEAFF.

The chain carries TRBV21-1 and TRBJ1-6; the table's D call, TRBD1, was not checked against the DNA. TRBV21-1 is deemed a pseudogene. This CDR3 has 17 residues. The CDR3 protein is CASSSRQGRNDNSPLHF. Here the CDR3 DNA reads TGTGCCAGCAGCTCCCGACAGGGACGGAATGATAATTCACCCCTCCACTTT.

V and J are TRBV7-2 and TRBJ1-5; 8 bases are a match to TRBD1. Germline CDR1 reads SGHTA; CDR2 reads FQGNSA. Trimming cost V 4 bases and J 4 bases; bases outside gene matches: 6. The CDR3 runs 15 residues. CDR3 loop: CASSWDRLGNQPQHF. CDR3 bases: TGTGCCAGCAGCTGGGACAGGTTGGGGAATCAGCCCCAGCATTTT. Full variable domain (missing parts from reference TRBV7-2 and TRBJ1-5): GAGVSQSPSNKVTEKGKDVELRCDPISGHTALYWYRQSLGQGLEFLIYFQGNSAPDKSGLPSDRFSAERTGGSVSTLTIQRTQQEDSAVYLCASSWDRLGNQPQHFGDGTRLSIL.

This sequence joins TRBV6-2 or TRBV6-3 and TRBJ2-5, with 8 positions matching TRBD2. The CDR3 totals 15 residues. CDR1 MNHEY and CDR2 SVGEGT come from the germline V gene. With 5 bases clipped from V and 1 base from J, the junction kept 6 bases outside the gene matches. CDR3 amino acids: CASSHLRGGQETQYF. In DNA form, the CDR3 reads TGTGCCAGCAGTCATCTCCGGGGGGGCCAAGAGACCCAGTACTTC.

The chain couples TRBV19 to TRBJ1-5, with D possibly being TRBD1 (5 bases). This CDR3 comprises 15 residues. Germline V gene data show CDR1 as LNHDA and CDR2 as SQIVND (reference sequence). With 1 base removed from V and 4 bases from J, the gap between germline ends came to 11 bases. CDR3 nucleotides: TGTGCCAGTAGTATAGGACAGTCGGCAAATCAGCCCCAGCATTTT. It encodes CASSIGQSANQPQHF.

The DNA for the CDR3 is TGTGCCAGCAGTTTGTTAGCGGACTCCACAGATACGCAGTATTTT. This gives the protein CASSLLADSTDTQYF. The chain is built from TRBV5-5 and TRBJ2-3; tentatively, D is TRBD2 (6 bases). The CDR3 totals 15 residues. Trimming removed 5 bases at V and 2 bases at J, with 15 bases between. Germline V gives CDR1 SGHKS, CDR2 YYEKEE (reference sequence). Full variable domain (rest looked up from reference TRBV5-5 and TRBJ2-3): DAGVTQSPTHLIKTRGQQVTLRCSPISGHKSVSWYQQVLGQGPQFIFQYYEKEERGRGNFPDRFSARQFPNYSSELNVNALLLGDSALYLCASSLLADSTDTQYFGPGTRLTVL.

This chain uses TRBV5-5 with TRBJ1-4; 7 bases map to TRBD1. CDR1 and CDR2 from the germline V gene are SGHKS and YYEKEE (reference sequence). This CDR3 region has 17 residues. After removal of 4 bases from V and 0 bases from J, the junction contained 9 bases not matched to a gene. DNA of the CDR3: TGTGCCAGCAGCCCTTGGACAGGCCTTGCAACTAATGAAAAACTGTTTTTT. The encoded protein is CASSPWTGLATNEKLFF.

The chain uses TRBV5-1 and TRBJ2-5, with D possibly TRBD1 on 6 matching bases. CDR3 length: 14 amino acids. V lost 4 bases, J lost 0 bases, and 10 bases lay in between. CDR1 is SGHRS and CDR2 is YFSETQ in the germline V gene. The CDR3 DNA follows: TGCGCCAGCAGCCCAGGGGCATACCAAGAGACCCAGTACTTC. Translated, it gives CASSPGAYQETQYF. The whole variable domain, remainder taken from reference TRBV5-1 and TRBJ2-5, is KAGVTQTPRYLIKTRGQQVTLSCSPISGHRSVSWYQQTPGQGLQFLFEYFSETQRNKGNFPGRFSGRQFSNSRSEMNVSTLELGDSALYLCASSPGAYQETQYFGPGTRLLVL.

The rearrangement uses TRBV5-4 and TRBJ2-3; tentative D call: TRBD2 (6 bases). Germline-derived CDR1 and CDR2 are SGHNT and YYREEE (reference sequence). V was trimmed by 2 bases and J by 3 bases, leaving 13 bases between them. The CDR3 length is 15 residues. The CDR3, as DNA: TGTGCCAGCAGCTTAGGAACTAGCACTACAGATACGCAGTATTTT. Encoded protein: CASSLGTSTTDTQYF.

The V and J genes are TRBV7-3 and TRBJ2-1; 16 bases fit TRBD2. The CDR3 is made up of 18 amino acids. V gave up 2 bases and J gave up 6 bases; unmatched junction bases: 7. The V gene's germline CDR1 is SGHTA and CDR2 FQGTGA. The CDR3 DNA is TGTGCCAGCAGCTTATTGGGACTAGCGGGGGGGCCTTCCAATGAGCAGTTCTTC. Protein: CASSLLGLAGGPSNEQFF.

The chain joins TRBV11-2 to TRBJ1-1; the match to TRBD1 covers 7 bases. Germline V gene sequence: CDR1 SGHAT, CDR2 FQNNGV. The CDR3 extends over 15 amino acids. Germline trimming cut 5 bases from V and 3 bases from J; bases unmatched to any gene: 9. CDR3 protein: CASSLQGVGDTEAFF. CDR3 nucleotides: TGTGCCAGCAGCCTTCAGGGGGTGGGGGACACTGAAGCTTTCTTT.

This clone was seen at least ten times. This chain joins TRBV6-6 and TRBJ2-7; TRBD1 might be the D (6 bases). Germline V gene sequence: CDR1 MNHNY, CDR2 SVGAGI (reference sequence). Between the trimmed V and J ends, which lost 5 bases and 3 bases, there was a span of 8 bases. This CDR3 contains 12 residues. In DNA, the CDR3 is TGTGCCAGCAGTCTACAGGGCTACGAGCAGTACTTC. It codes for CASSLQGYEQYF.

The rearrangement uses TRBV30 and TRBJ1-2; TRBD1 is a possible D gene (5 bases). Germline loops: CDR1 GTSNPN, CDR2 SVGIG (reference sequence). The CDR3 loop spans 13 amino acids. Trimming took 0 bases from V and 4 from J, leaving 9 bases between them. In DNA form, the CDR3 reads TGTGCCTGGAGTGTAAACAGGCTCTATGGCTACACCTTC. It encodes CAWSVNRLYGYTF.

This clone has a single count. The chain links TRBV5-4 to TRBJ1-1; the D is unclear. Germline-derived CDR1 and CDR2 are SGHNT and YYREEE (reference sequence). With 3 bases removed from V and 0 bases from J, the gap between germline ends came to 6 bases. The CDR3 runs to 13 residues. The CDR3 bases are TGTGCCAGCAGCTCGCAGTTGAACACTGAAGCTTTCTTT. This translates into CASSSQLNTEAFF.

Turning to this clone: Germline and junction disagree at one end, which may indicate a read error. V gene TRBV6-5 combines with J gene TRBJ2-7; tentatively, D is TRBD1 (5 bases). This CDR3 region has 13 residues. CDR1 and CDR2 from the germline V gene are MNHEY and SVGAGI. The CDR3 DNA follows: TGTGCCAGCAGATCGGACATCTCCTACGGGCAGTACTTC. Its translation: CASRSDISYGQYF.

V and J are TRBV6-5 and TRBJ1-1; the match to TRBD1 covers 9 bases. J gave up 2 bases and V 3 bases, and 7 bases lay outside the gene matches. Looked up from germline, CDR1 is MNHEY and CDR2 is SVGAGI. This CDR3 region has 16 residues. The CDR3 DNA is TGTGCCAGCAGTTATACCGGACAGGGGTCAAACACTGAAGCTTTCTTT. It is translated as CASSYTGQGSNTEAFF.

The chain uses TRBV19 and TRBJ2-7; the match to TRBD2 covers 13 bases. CDR3 length: 16 amino acids. Germline CDR1 is LNHDA and CDR2 is SQIVND (reference sequence). V lost 9 bases to trimming and J lost 2 bases; unmatched junction nucleotides: 10. The CDR3 loop reads CASSGLAGAKTYEQYF. The CDR3 nucleotides read TGTGCCAGCTCCGGACTAGCGGGGGCCAAGACCTACGAGCAGTACTTC.

The gene calls are TRBV6-5 and TRBJ2-7; the match to TRBD1 covers 7 bases. This CDR3 has 14 residues. The germline V gene encodes CDR1 MNHEY and CDR2 SVGAGI. With V trimmed by 5 bases and J by 1 base, 5 bases remained unmatched. The CDR3 protein is CASSKWGQSYEQYF. CDR3 DNA: TGTGCCAGCAGTAAATGGGGACAGTCCTACGAGCAGTACTTC.

The chain recombines TRBV3-1 (or the pseudogene TRBV3-2) with TRBJ1-2, with a possible D match to TRBD1 (6 bases). V lost 0 bases, J lost 4 bases, and 27 bases lay in between. The germline CDR1 and CDR2 sequences are LGHDT and YNNKEL (reference sequence). The CDR3 totals 20 residues. The CDR3 DNA sequence: TGTGCCAGCAGCCAAGATGTTGTCCGCTCGGGGGGGGCGAGTGGCTATGGCTACACCTTC. This codes for CASSQDVVRSGGASGYGYTF.

Comments on this clone: The sample carries other DNA sequences with the same CDR3. The rearrangement uses TRBV6-6 and TRBJ2-2; perhaps TRBD2 as D (6 bases). Germline CDR1 is MNHNY and CDR2 is SVGAGI (reference sequence). The CDR3 is 16 residues long. The V end was cut by 2 bases, the J end by 1 base, with 11 bases between. In DNA form, the CDR3 reads TGTGCCAGCAGTTACGCCGGGACTTTGAACACCGGGGAGCTGTTTTTT. This translates into CASSYAGTLNTGELFF.

V gene TRBV3-1 (or the pseudogene TRBV3-2) combines with J gene TRBJ2-6, with D perhaps matching TRBD1 (6 bases). V shed 1 base and J shed 4 bases, with 11 bases lying between them. The CDR3 is 16 amino acids. Per the germline V gene, CDR1 is LGHDT and CDR2 is YNNKEL (reference sequence). The CDR3 is CASSQVRGPGANVLTF. CDR3 DNA sequence: TGTGCCAGCAGCCAAGTCAGGGGACCCGGGGCCAACGTCCTGACTTTC.

This chain uses TRBV28 with TRBJ2-2; D is undetermined. Trimming removed 7 bases at V and 4 bases at J, with 13 bases between. The CDR3 contains 14 residues. Germline CDR1 reads MDHEN; CDR2 reads SYDVKM. CDR3 in DNA: TGTGCCAGCACCCCTTTGCGGATCACCGGGGAGCTGTTTTTT. Encoded protein: CASTPLRITGELFF.